The 10 T cell receptor beta chains listed next were all sequenced from one sample in a study of T-cell reconstitution after alpha-beta-depleted transplantation in children. The TCRbeta library was prepared with unique molecular identifiers. A single record per CDR3 protein comes from TCRdb applying MiXCR to the PCR reads. Of 670,000 or so distinct CDR3 sequences listed, 13% are singletons. The specimen was PBMCs, collected before TCRalphabeta/CD19-depleted stem cell transplant. The receptors were sampled from a girl aged 2 to 10 with congenital amegakaryocytic thrombocytopenia, due to receive a stem cell transplant.

This clonotype was recorded many times. V usage is TRBV5-1 and J usage is TRBJ2-1; D uncertain. This CDR3 is built from 16 residues. V lost 4 bases to trimming and J lost 0 bases, with 14 bases between them. CDR1 and CDR2 from the germline V gene are SGHRS and YFSETQ. The DNA for the CDR3 is TGCGCCAGCAGCCAAACCGCGGTGAGCTCCTACAATGAGCAGTTCTTC. Translation gives CASSQTAVSSYNEQFF.

The chain employs TRBV5-6 and TRBJ2-1; 7 nucleotides match TRBD1. Trimming removed 3 bases from V and 6 bases from J; junction bases left unmatched: 0. Per germline, CDR1 SGHDT and CDR2 YYEEEE. This CDR3 has 12 residues. The CDR3 spells CASSSGGNEQFF. The CDR3, as DNA: TGTGCCAGCAGCTCAGGGGGCAATGAGCAGTTCTTC.

This clonotype was detected many times. The chain employs TRBV11-2 and TRBJ2-1, with 11 bases aligning to TRBD2. Germline assignment: CDR1 SGHAT and CDR2 FQNNGV. Trimming removed 4 bases from V and 3 bases from J; junction bases left unmatched: 8. CDR3 length: 17 residues. The CDR3 protein is CASSSIPGTSGYNEQFF. The CDR3 nucleotides read TGTGCCAGCAGCTCCATTCCCGGGACTAGCGGCTACAATGAGCAGTTCTTC.

The chain employs TRBV15 and TRBJ1-3; D unresolved. The V gene lost 0 bases and the J gene lost 1 base, with 10 bases spanning the gap. The CDR3 runs to 16 residues. Per germline, CDR1 LNHNV and CDR2 YYDKDF (reference sequence). The CDR3 bases are TGTGCCACCAGCAGAGAGATCTCCCCGTCTGGAAACACCATATATTTT. Protein: CATSREISPSGNTIYF.

The chain employs TRBV29-1 and TRBJ1-1, with 7 bases identical to TRBD1. Germline V gives CDR1 SQVTM, CDR2 ANQGSEA. The V segment lost 3 bases and the J segment 2 bases; nucleotides outside the gene matches: 6. The CDR3 is made up of 14 amino acids. CDR3 sequence (DNA): TGCAGCGTTGATATCAGACAGGGAAACACTGAAGCTTTCTTT. It encodes CSVDIRQGNTEAFF.

This clonotype has more than one count but fewer than ten. The chain carries TRBV18 and TRBJ2-7; tentative D call: TRBD2 (6 bases). V gave up 3 bases and J gave up 2 bases, with 17 bases separating them. The CDR3 length is 16 residues. CDR1 is KGHSH and CDR2 is LQKENI in the germline V gene. The CDR3 sequence is CASSPQGSGLTYEQYF. CDR3 bases: TGTGCCAGCTCACCCCAGGGTAGCGGTTTAACCTACGAGCAGTACTTC. Filled out from reference TRBV18 and TRBJ2-7, the complete variable domain reads NAGVMQNPRHLVRRRGQEARLRCSPMKGHSHVYWYRQLPEEGLKFMVYLQKENIIDESGMPKERFSAEFPKEGPSILRIQQVVRGDSAAYFCASSPQGSGLTYEQYFGPGTRLTVT.

This clonotype was picked up many times. This sequence joins TRBV5-1 and TRBJ1-6, with D possibly being TRBD1 (5 bases). Trimming stripped 1 base from V and 9 bases from J, with 14 bases between. The germline CDR1 and CDR2 sequences are SGHRS and YFSETQ. This CDR3 contains 15 residues. CDR3 nucleotides: TGCGCCAGCAGCTTGTATCAGGGAAGCCTTTCACCCCTCCACTTT. Protein product: CASSLYQGSLSPLHF.

A few counts support this clonotype. The V and J genes are TRBV3-1 and TRBJ2-7; 7 bases are shared with TRBD1. CDR1 is LGHDT, CDR2 YNNKEL, per germline (reference sequence). CDR3 length: 15 residues. J was trimmed by 1 base and V by 5 bases; bases with no gene match: 8. DNA for the CDR3: TGTGCCAGCAGCGACACCGGGACAGCGTCCTACGAGCAGTACTTC. Its protein is CASSDTGTASYEQYF.

This clonotype has ten or more counts. This chain links TRBV20-1 with TRBJ2-4; D is perhaps TRBD2 (5 bases). The germline V gene has CDR1 DFQATT and CDR2 SNEGSKA (reference sequence). Between the trimmed V and J ends, which lost 6 bases and 3 bases, there was a span of 18 bases. The CDR3 is made up of 15 amino acids. The CDR3 region is CSALRAPLGKNIQYF. As DNA, the CDR3 is TGCAGTGCCTTGAGGGCTCCTCTGGGCAAAAACATTCAGTACTTC.

This clonotype was detected a few times. The V call is TRBV6-5, the J call TRBJ2-7; maybe TRBD2 (5 bases). Trimming took 3 bases from V and 2 from J, leaving 14 bases between them. This CDR3 is 15 amino acids long. Germline CDR1 and CDR2: MNHEY and SVGAGI. As DNA, the CDR3 is TGTGCCAGCAGTTATCTGGGGAGTTTAACCTACGAGCAGTACTTC. Translation: CASSYLGSLTYEQYF.